This T cell receptor (beta chain) is drawn from a study of T cell clonotyping in hematopoietic cell transplantation. Germline V gene data show CDR1 as GTSNPN and CDR2 as SVGIG (reference sequence). The V gene lost 1 base and the J gene lost 8 bases, with 18 bases spanning the gap. The CDR3 covers 16 residues. Data came from immunoSEQ multiplex PCR; TCRdb stores just in-frame clones and leaves some out. The table includes 5,000 to 7,500 clones, around 90% detected once. As concerns this clone: Its antigen is not identified.

Study conclusions and caveats: After transplant, recipient diversity fell while pathologically expanded clonotypes grew through day 180. Without cell sorting, CD4 versus CD8 contributions remain unresolved. Higher Inverse Simpson Index values in graft donor and pretransplant recipient predicted broader posttransplant TCR diversity.

V usage is TRBV30 and J usage is TRBJ1-6, with TRBD1 as a possible D gene (6 bases). This sequence was found in a male patient aged 40-55 years who had an allogeneic stem cell transplant from an unrelated donor, so the T cells may come from the graft donor. Some clones in this sample may be carry-over from other donors' samples. The sample here was peripheral blood mononuclear cells, taken 100 days after allogeneic stem cell transplant. CDR3 bases: TGTGCCTGGAGTGACCCTACAGGGTTGATGGATTCACCCCTCCACTTT. It translates to CAWSDPTGLMDSPLHF.